Here is one T cell receptor (beta chain) with its context. The J segment lost 5 bases and the V segment lost 4 bases, leaving 8 bases of the junction unmatched. The germline gives CDR1 MNHEY, CDR2 SVGAGI. The CDR3 loop spans 16 amino acids. This record belongs to a study of T cell clonotyping in hematopoietic cell transplantation. Clones were sequenced by immunoSEQ multiplex PCR, and TCRdb holds only the in-frame ones, with some missing. The table records approximately 16,000 clones, 75% to 90% of them present only once. The TCR was taken from a woman between 40 and 55 years old in good health. Some clones in this sample may be carry-over from other donors' samples. Sequenced: peripheral blood mononuclear cells. This chain joins TRBV6-5 and TRBJ2-1, with 10 bases matching TRBD1. CDR3 in amino acids: CASSSPTGGQNNEQFF. The CDR3, as DNA: TGTGCCAGCAGTTCCCCGACAGGGGGCCAAAACAATGAGCAGTTCTTC.